The T cell receptor beta chain described here comes from a study of control samples from healthy donors and cancer patients. Germline V gives CDR1 SQVTM, CDR2 ANQGSEA. The CDR3 length is 15 residues. V lost 5 bases, J lost 8 bases, and 15 bases stayed unmatched. Data came from immunoSEQ multiplex PCR; TCRdb stores just in-frame clones and leaves some out. Of 170,000 or so clones in the sample, roughly 92% were seen once. This clonotype was obtained from a man aged 25-45 years in good health. The sample taken for sequencing was blood. The chain recombines TRBV29-1 with TRBJ1-2; 9 bases align to TRBD1. The DNA for the CDR3 is TGCAGCGTTTCACTTGAAACAGGGGGCGAAGGCGGCTACACCTTC. Encoded protein: CSVSLETGGEGGYTF.